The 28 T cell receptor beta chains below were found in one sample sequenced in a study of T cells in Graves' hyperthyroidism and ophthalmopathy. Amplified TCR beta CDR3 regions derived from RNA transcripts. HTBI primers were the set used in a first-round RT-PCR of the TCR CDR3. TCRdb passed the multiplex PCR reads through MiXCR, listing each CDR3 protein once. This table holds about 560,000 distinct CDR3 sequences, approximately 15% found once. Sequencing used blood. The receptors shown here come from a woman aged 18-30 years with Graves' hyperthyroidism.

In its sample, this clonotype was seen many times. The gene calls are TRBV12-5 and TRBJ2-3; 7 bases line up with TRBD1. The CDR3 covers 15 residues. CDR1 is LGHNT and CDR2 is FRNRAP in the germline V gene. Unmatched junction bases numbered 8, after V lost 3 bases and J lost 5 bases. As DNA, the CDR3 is TGTGCTAGTGGTTTAGAGGCCGGGACAGTAGATACGCAGTATTTT. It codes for CASGLEAGTVDTQYF.

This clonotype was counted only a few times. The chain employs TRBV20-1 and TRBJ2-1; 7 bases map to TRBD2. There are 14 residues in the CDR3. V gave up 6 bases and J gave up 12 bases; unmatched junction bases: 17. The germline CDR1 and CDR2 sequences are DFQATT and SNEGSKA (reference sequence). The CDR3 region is CSAYTPIGGGWQFF. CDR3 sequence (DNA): TGCAGTGCCTATACTCCCATTGGGGGGGGTTGGCAGTTCTTC.

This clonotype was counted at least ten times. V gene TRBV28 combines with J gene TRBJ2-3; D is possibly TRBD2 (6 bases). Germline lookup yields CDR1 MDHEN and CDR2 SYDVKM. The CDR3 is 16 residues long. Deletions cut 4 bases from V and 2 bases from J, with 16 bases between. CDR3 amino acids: CASSSLGGAFTDTQYF. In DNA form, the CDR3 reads TGTGCCAGCAGTTCCCTAGGCGGGGCCTTCACAGATACGCAGTATTTT.

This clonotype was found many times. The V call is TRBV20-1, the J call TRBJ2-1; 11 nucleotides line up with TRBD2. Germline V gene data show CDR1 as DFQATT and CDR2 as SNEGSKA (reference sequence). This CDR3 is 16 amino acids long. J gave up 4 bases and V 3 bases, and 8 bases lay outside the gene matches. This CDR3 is CSARKLGLAGYNEQFF. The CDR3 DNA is TGCAGTGCTAGGAAGCTAGGACTAGCGGGTTACAATGAGCAGTTCTTC.

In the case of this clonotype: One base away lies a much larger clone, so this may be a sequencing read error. The CDR3 sequence is CASSESHPPPSYTF. The CDR3, as DNA: TGTGCCAGCAGTGAGTCTCACCCACCTCCGTCCTACACCTTC. V usage is TRBV6-1 and J usage is TRBJ1-2; D gene unclear. V was shortened by 3 bases and J by 10 bases, with 18 bases between the two germline ends. Germline V gene sequence: CDR1 MNHNS, CDR2 SASEGT. The CDR3 runs 14 residues.

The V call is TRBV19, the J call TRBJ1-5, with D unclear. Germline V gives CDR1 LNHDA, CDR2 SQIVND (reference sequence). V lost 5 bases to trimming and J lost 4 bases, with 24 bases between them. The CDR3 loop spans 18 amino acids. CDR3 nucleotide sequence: TGTGCCAGTAGTCCCCCCGAAAAATCGGACCCTCTTAATCAGCCCCAGCATTTT. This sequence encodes CASSPPEKSDPLNQPQHF.

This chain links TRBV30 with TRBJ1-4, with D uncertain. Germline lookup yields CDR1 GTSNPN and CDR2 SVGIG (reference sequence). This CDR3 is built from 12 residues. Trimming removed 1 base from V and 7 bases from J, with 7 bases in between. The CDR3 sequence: CAWSGQAEKLFF. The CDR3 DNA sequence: TGTGCCTGGAGTGGACAAGCTGAAAAACTGTTTTTT.

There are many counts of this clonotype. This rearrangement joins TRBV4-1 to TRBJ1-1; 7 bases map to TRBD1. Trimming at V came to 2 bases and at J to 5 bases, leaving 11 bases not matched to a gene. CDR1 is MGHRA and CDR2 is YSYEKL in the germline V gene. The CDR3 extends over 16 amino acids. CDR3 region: CASSQTPGTEGTEAFF. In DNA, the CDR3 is TGCGCCAGCAGCCAAACCCCCGGGACAGAGGGTACTGAAGCTTTCTTT.

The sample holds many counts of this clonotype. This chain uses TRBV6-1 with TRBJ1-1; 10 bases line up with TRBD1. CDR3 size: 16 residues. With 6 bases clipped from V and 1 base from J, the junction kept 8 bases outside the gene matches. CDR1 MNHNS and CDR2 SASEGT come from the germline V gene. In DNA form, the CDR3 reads TGTGCCAGCAGGAGAGGACAGGGGGGACGGAACACTGAAGCTTTCTTT. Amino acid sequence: CASRRGQGGRNTEAFF.

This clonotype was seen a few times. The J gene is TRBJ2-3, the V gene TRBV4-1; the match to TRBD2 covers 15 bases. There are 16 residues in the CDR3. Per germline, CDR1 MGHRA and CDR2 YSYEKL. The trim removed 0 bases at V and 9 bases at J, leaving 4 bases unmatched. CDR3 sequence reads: CASSQEGLAGGRTQYF. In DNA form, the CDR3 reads TGCGCCAGCAGCCAAGAAGGACTAGCGGGAGGGCGGACGCAGTATTTT.

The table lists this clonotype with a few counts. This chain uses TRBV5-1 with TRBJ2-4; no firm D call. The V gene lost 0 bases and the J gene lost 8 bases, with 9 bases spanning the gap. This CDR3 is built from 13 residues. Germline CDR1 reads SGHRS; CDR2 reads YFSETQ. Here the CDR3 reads CASSLGQADIQYF. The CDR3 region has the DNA TGCGCCAGCAGCTTGGGGCAGGCCGACATTCAGTACTTC.

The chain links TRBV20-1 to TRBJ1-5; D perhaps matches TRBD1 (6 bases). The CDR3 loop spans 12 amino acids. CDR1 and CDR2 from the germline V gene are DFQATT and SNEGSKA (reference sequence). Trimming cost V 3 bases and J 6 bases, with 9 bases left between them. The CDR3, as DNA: TGCAGTGCTAGTACAGGGCTTCAGCCCCAGCATTTT. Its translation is CSASTGLQPQHF.

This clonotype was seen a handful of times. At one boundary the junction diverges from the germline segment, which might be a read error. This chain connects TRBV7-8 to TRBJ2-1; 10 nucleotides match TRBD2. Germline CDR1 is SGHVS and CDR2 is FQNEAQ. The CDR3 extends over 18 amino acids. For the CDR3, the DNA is TGTGCCAGCAGCTTAGCAACTCTCAGCGGGAGGGCCTATAATGAGCAGTTCTTC. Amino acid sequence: CASSLATLSGRAYNEQFF.

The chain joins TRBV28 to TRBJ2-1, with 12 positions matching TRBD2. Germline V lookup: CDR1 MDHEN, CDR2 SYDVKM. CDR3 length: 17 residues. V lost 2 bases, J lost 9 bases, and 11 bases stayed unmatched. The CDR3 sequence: CASSLQLASGRAPEQFF. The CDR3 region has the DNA TGTGCCAGCAGTTTACAGTTAGCTAGCGGGAGGGCCCCTGAGCAGTTCTTC.

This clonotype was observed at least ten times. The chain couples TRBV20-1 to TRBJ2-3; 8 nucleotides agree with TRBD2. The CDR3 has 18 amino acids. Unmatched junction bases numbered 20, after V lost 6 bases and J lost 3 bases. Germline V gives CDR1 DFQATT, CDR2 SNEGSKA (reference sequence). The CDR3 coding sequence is TGCAGTGCCCGAGGGGTGGGTTCGGGGGGGCATAGAACAGATACGCAGTATTTT. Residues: CSARGVGSGGHRTDTQYF.

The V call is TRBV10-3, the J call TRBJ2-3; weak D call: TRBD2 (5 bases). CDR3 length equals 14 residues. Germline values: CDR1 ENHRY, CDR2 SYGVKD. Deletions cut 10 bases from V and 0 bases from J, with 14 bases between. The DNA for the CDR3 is TGTGCCACCAGAGGGAAAGCTAGCACAGATACGCAGTATTTT. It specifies CATRGKASTDTQYF.

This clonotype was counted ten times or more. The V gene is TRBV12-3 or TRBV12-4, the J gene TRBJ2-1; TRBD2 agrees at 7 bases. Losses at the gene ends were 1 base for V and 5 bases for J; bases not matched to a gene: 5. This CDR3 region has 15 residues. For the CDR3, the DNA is TGTGCCAGCAGTTTAGGTACTAGCGACGACAATGAGCAGTTCTTC. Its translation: CASSLGTSDDNEQFF.

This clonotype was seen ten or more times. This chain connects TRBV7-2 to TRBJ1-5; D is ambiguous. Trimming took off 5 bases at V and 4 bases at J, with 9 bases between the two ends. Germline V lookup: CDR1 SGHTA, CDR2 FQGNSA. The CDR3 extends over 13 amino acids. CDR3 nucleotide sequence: TGTGCCAGCAGCCCCAGTACAAATCAGCCCCAGCATTTT. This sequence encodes CASSPSTNQPQHF.

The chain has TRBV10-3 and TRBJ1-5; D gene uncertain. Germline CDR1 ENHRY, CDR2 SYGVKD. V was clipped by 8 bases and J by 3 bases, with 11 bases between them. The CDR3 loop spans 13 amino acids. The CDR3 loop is CAIANTDNQPQHF. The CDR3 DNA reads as TGTGCCATCGCGAACACGGACAATCAGCCCCAGCATTTT.

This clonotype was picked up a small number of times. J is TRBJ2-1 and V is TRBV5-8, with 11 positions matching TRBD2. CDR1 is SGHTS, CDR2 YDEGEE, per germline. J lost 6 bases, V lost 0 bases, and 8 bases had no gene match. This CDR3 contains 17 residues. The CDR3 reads CASSLADRLAGINEQFF. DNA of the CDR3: TGTGCCAGCAGCTTGGCCGATCGACTAGCGGGAATCAATGAGCAGTTCTTC.

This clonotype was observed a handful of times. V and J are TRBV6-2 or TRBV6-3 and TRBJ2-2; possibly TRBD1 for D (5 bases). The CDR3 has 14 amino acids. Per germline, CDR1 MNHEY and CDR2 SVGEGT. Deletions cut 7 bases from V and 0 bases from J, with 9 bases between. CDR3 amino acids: CASIPGTNTGELFF. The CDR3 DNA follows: TGTGCCAGCATCCCAGGGACGAACACCGGGGAGCTGTTTTTT.

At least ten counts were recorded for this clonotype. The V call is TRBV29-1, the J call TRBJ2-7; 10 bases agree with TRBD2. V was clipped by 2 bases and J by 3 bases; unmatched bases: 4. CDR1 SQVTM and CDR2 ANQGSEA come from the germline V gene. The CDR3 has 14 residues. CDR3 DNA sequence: TGCAGCGTTGAACTAGCGGGAGAGGACTACGAGCAGTACTTC. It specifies CSVELAGEDYEQYF.

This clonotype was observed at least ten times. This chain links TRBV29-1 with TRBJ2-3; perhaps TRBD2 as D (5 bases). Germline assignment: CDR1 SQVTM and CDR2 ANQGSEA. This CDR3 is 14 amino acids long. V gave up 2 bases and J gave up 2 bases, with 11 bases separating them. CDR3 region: CSVEFAGLTDTQYF. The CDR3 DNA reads TGCAGCGTTGAATTTGCGGGCCTCACAGATACGCAGTATTTT.

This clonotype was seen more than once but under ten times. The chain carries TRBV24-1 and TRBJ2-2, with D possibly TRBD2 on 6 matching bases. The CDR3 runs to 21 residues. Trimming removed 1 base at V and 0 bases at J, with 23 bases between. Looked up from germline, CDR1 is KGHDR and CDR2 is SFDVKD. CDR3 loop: CATSDLSGGGRENSNTGELFF. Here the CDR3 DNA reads TGTGCCACCAGTGATTTATCCGGGGGTGGACGGGAGAATTCGAACACCGGGGAGCTGTTTTTT.

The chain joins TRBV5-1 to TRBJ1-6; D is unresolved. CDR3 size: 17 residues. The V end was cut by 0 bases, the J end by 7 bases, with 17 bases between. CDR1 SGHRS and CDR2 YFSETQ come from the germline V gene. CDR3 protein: CASSLEGRSSENSPLHF. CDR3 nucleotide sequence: TGCGCCAGCAGCTTGGAAGGCAGGTCTAGTGAGAATTCACCCCTCCACTTT.

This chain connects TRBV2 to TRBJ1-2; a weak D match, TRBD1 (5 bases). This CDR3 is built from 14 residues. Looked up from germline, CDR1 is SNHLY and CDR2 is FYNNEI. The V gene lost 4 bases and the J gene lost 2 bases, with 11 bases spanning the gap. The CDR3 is CASSGRDLNYGYTF. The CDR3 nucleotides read TGTGCCAGCAGTGGTCGGGACCTAAACTATGGCTACACCTTC.

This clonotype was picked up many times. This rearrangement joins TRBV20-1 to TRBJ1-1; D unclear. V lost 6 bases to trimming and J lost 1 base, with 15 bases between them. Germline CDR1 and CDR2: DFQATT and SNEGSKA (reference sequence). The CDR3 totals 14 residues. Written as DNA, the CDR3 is TGCAGTGCCAAGACACCGACGGGGAACACTGAAGCTTTCTTT. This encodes CSAKTPTGNTEAFF.

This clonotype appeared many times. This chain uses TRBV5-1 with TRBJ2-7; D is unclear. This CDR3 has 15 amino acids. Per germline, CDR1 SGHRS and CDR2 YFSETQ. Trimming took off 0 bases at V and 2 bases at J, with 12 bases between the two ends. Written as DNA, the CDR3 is TGCGCCAGCAGCTTGGAACCGAGACGGGCCTACGAGCAGTACTTC. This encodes CASSLEPRRAYEQYF.